The 25 T cell receptor beta chains below come from one sample, sequenced in a study of cytomegalovirus exposure and HLA in healthy donors. 13 Jbeta primers and 60 Vbeta primers were used for the PCR. Measured with immunoSEQ multiplex PCR; TCRdb has only the in-frame clones, and not every one. The sample holds some 200,000 clones, approximately 78% seen once. The source material was PBMCs. The source is a woman in her 40s in good health and CMV-seronegative.

V gene TRBV15 combines with J gene TRBJ2-5; weak D call: TRBD2 (5 bases). Germline loops: CDR1 LNHNV, CDR2 YYDKDF (reference sequence). The CDR3 extends over 15 amino acids. V was pared by 0 bases and J by 7 bases, with 15 bases between. The CDR3 sequence is CATSRDSNGVSTQYF. CDR3 DNA: TGTGCCACCAGCAGAGATTCTAACGGGGTGTCGACCCAGTACTTC.

The V and J genes are TRBV30 and TRBJ2-5; 9 nucleotides align to TRBD2. The CDR3 is 14 residues long. Per the germline V gene, CDR1 is GTSNPN and CDR2 is SVGIG (reference sequence). After removal of 3 bases from V and 5 bases from J, the junction contained 7 bases not matched to a gene. CDR3 nucleotides: TGTGCCTGGAGCCCGGGACTAGCTGTTGAGACCCAGTACTTC. Translated, it gives CAWSPGLAVETQYF.

This chain connects TRBV7-9 to TRBJ2-4, with D uncertain. V was pared by 5 bases and J by 1 base, with 21 bases between. This CDR3 spans 18 amino acids. CDR1 is SEHNR and CDR2 is FQNEAQ in the germline V gene (reference sequence). In DNA, the CDR3 is TGTGCCAGCAGCCAACTAATCCTCGCCCCTATGGCCAAAAACATTCAGTACTTC. Protein product: CASSQLILAPMAKNIQYF.

This clone turned up a few times. The V gene is TRBV6-6, the J gene TRBJ2-5; D is possibly TRBD2 (7 bases). The germline V and J ends were trimmed by 5 bases and 0 bases, with 16 bases remaining between them. The CDR3 has 16 residues. Germline values: CDR1 MNHNY, CDR2 SVGAGI (reference sequence). This CDR3 is CASSKGGRAYQETQYF. The CDR3 DNA reads as TGTGCCAGCAGTAAGGGGGGGAGGGCCTACCAAGAGACCCAGTACTTC.

J is TRBJ2-7 and V is TRBV13; 8 bases match TRBD2. Germline V gene lookup returns CDR1 PRHDT and CDR2 FYEKMQ (reference sequence). Germline trimming cut 5 bases from V and 4 bases from J; bases unmatched to any gene: 13. The CDR3 totals 16 residues. The CDR3 protein is CASSRGVAGWKYEQYF. The CDR3 region has the DNA TGTGCCAGCAGCCGGGGGGTAGCGGGATGGAAGTACGAGCAGTACTTC.

In its sample, this clone was seen once. The V gene is TRBV5-1, the J gene TRBJ1-1, with D maybe TRBD1 (6 bases). The V gene's germline CDR1 is SGHRS and CDR2 YFSETQ. V lost 0 bases to trimming and J lost 2 bases, with 17 bases between them. This CDR3 region has 17 residues. CDR3 sequence: CASSLDGVGGANTEAFF. CDR3 DNA: TGCGCCAGCAGCTTGGACGGTGTGGGGGGGGCTAACACTGAAGCTTTCTTT.

This CDR3 reads CASTLGQGPYEQYF. CDR3 DNA: TGTGCCAGCACCTTAGGACAGGGGCCCTACGAGCAGTACTTC. The rearrangement joins TRBV5-6 to TRBJ2-7, with TRBD1 matching 9 bases. The germline CDR1 and CDR2 sequences are SGHDT and YYEEEE. Trimming at V came to 6 bases and at J to 2 bases, leaving 6 bases not matched to a gene. This CDR3 region has 14 residues.

A few counts support this clone. The chain couples TRBV2 to TRBJ2-7, with 14 positions matching TRBD2. The germline V gene encodes CDR1 SNHLY and CDR2 FYNNEI. V dropped 10 bases and J dropped 2; count of bases not matched to a gene: 4. The CDR3 covers 14 residues. Here the CDR3 reads CANLGLAGAYEQYF. The CDR3 DNA follows: TGTGCCAACCTGGGACTAGCGGGGGCCTACGAGCAGTACTTC.

The chain links TRBV6-5 to TRBJ2-5; tentatively, D is TRBD1 (6 bases). V was shortened by 0 bases and J by 4 bases, with 12 bases between the two germline ends. Germline V gene data show CDR1 as MNHEY and CDR2 as SVGAGI. This CDR3 spans 15 amino acids. The CDR3 DNA follows: TGTGCCAGCAGTTACTCAGGACAGCCCCGAGAGACCCAGTACTTC. Translation: CASSYSGQPRETQYF.

This clone was found once. The J gene is TRBJ2-3, the V gene TRBV30; 7 nucleotides agree with TRBD2. There are 12 residues in the CDR3. Losses at the gene ends were 8 bases for V and 4 bases for J; bases not matched to a gene: 6. Per the germline V gene, CDR1 is GTSNPN and CDR2 is SVGIG (reference sequence). CDR3 sequence reads: CARSAGPDTQYF. The CDR3 DNA is TGTGCCCGGTCAGCGGGACCAGATACGCAGTATTTT.

This chain links TRBV30 with TRBJ1-5; the match to TRBD1 covers 9 bases. The CDR3 consists of 13 residues. The V and J ends lost 7 bases and 6 bases, in that order; junction bases with no gene match: 7. Looked up from germline, CDR1 is GTSNPN and CDR2 is SVGIG (reference sequence). This CDR3 is CALLQGAGQPQHF. The CDR3 coding sequence is TGTGCCTTACTACAGGGGGCAGGTCAGCCCCAGCATTTT.

This clone was picked up a small number of times. V usage is TRBV7-9 and J usage is TRBJ1-4; D uncertain. Trimming took 1 base from V and 4 from J, leaving 7 bases between them. The V gene's germline CDR1 is SEHNR and CDR2 FQNEAQ (reference sequence). The CDR3 loop spans 14 amino acids. The CDR3 region is CASSLGHVNEKLFF. The CDR3 DNA sequence: TGTGCCAGCAGCTTAGGACACGTTAATGAAAAACTGTTTTTT.

V is TRBV5-1 and J is TRBJ2-5; D not certain. Trimming removed 3 bases from V and 2 bases from J, with 5 bases in between. Germline values: CDR1 SGHRS, CDR2 YFSETQ. The length of the CDR3 is 12 residues. CDR3 DNA: TGCGCCAGCAGCTACACGCAAGAGACCCAGTACTTC. Protein product: CASSYTQETQYF.

The V call is TRBV14, the J call TRBJ2-1; D unresolved. The length of the CDR3 is 18 residues. Trimming left V 0 bases short and J 9 bases short, with 24 bases between. Germline CDR1 is SGHDN and CDR2 is FVKESK. CDR3 protein: CASSQDTFLPLEVGEQFF. The CDR3 coding sequence is TGTGCCAGCAGCCAAGACACTTTCCTACCGTTAGAAGTTGGTGAGCAGTTCTTC.

The CDR3 DNA reads as TGTGCCAGCAGTCTAGACTCCCAGGGGGGCCAGTACTTC. The encoded protein is CASSLDSQGGQYF. The chain carries TRBV7-7 and TRBJ2-5; maybe TRBD1 (7 bases). The CDR3 extends over 13 amino acids. The V and J ends lost 6 bases and 10 bases respectively, with 18 bases between them. Germline V gene data show CDR1 as SSHAT and CDR2 as FNYEAQ (reference sequence).

This chain links TRBV19 with TRBJ2-2, with a tentative D call TRBD1 (6 bases). V was shortened by 6 bases and J by 7 bases, with 15 bases between the two germline ends. The length of the CDR3 is 14 residues. The germline V gene has CDR1 LNHDA and CDR2 SQIVND (reference sequence). The CDR3 reads CASRLTGYVGELFF. CDR3 sequence (DNA): TGTGCCAGTAGGCTTACAGGGTATGTCGGGGAGCTGTTTTTT.

The chain has TRBV7-8 and TRBJ1-5; D may be TRBD1 (5 bases). V was clipped by 5 bases and J by 1 base, with 12 bases between them. The CDR3 length is 15 residues. Looked up from germline, CDR1 is SGHVS and CDR2 is FQNEAQ. For the CDR3, the DNA is TGTGCCAGCAGCGGGGGGAGGGTAAGCAATCAGCCCCAGCATTTT. It translates to CASSGGRVSNQPQHF.

CDR3 residues: CASSLKQAGGPSGEQFF. In DNA form, the CDR3 reads TGCGCCAGCAGCTTAAAGCAAGCGGGAGGGCCCTCAGGTGAGCAGTTCTTC. V gene TRBV5-1 combines with J gene TRBJ2-1, with TRBD2 matching 10 bases. The CDR3 is made up of 17 amino acids. Trimming removed 2 bases from V and 9 bases from J; junction bases left unmatched: 14. Germline values: CDR1 SGHRS, CDR2 YFSETQ.

The chain combines TRBV6-1 with TRBJ1-1; possibly TRBD1 for D (6 bases). Germline CDR1 MNHNS, CDR2 SASEGT. The CDR3 extends over 15 amino acids. Trimming pared 1 base from V and 6 bases from J, leaving 15 bases between. CDR3 amino acids: CASSEGGGRRPEAFF. The CDR3 coding sequence is TGTGCCAGCAGTGAAGGGGGGGGGCGCCGGCCTGAAGCTTTCTTT.

For this clone: This sample also contains other DNA sequences that code for the same CDR3. V gene TRBV7-8 combines with J gene TRBJ1-1, with D perhaps TRBD1 (5 bases). Trimming took off 6 bases at V and 0 bases at J, with 23 bases between the two ends. Germline CDR1 and CDR2: SGHVS and FQNEAQ. This CDR3 spans 18 amino acids. CDR3 sequence reads: CASSLTHPGLLMNTEAFF. DNA for the CDR3: TGTGCCAGCAGTCTCACCCACCCAGGGCTCCTAATGAACACTGAAGCTTTCTTT.

This clone appeared once. The rearrangement links TRBV5-3 to TRBJ2-7; 10 bases agree with TRBD2. TRBV5-3 belongs to the ORF category, with a function that is uncertain. The CDR3 is made up of 16 amino acids. With 2 bases clipped from V and 2 bases from J, the junction kept 7 bases outside the gene matches. Here the CDR3 reads CARSFLAGGDTYEQYF. As DNA, the CDR3 is TGTGCCAGAAGCTTTTTAGCGGGAGGAGATACCTACGAGCAGTACTTC.

The genes are TRBV28 and TRBJ1-1, with D unclear. This CDR3 has 15 amino acids. With 5 bases removed from V and 3 bases from J, the gap between germline ends came to 16 bases. From germline, CDR1 is MDHEN and CDR2 SYDVKM. CDR3 protein: CASSPEQFRYTEAFF. The CDR3 coding sequence is TGTGCCAGCAGTCCTGAACAGTTTAGGTACACTGAAGCTTTCTTT.

The table lists this clone with a few counts. The V call is TRBV6-6, the J call TRBJ2-1; D is unclear. This CDR3 is 15 amino acids long. Trimming left V 0 bases short and J 6 bases short, with 12 bases between. The V gene's germline CDR1 is MNHNY and CDR2 SVGAGI (reference sequence). The CDR3 region is CASSYSKPSSNEQFF. In DNA, the CDR3 is TGTGCCAGCAGTTACTCGAAACCGAGTAGCAATGAGCAGTTCTTC.

The chain joins TRBV7-3 to TRBJ2-1, with 10 bases fitting TRBD2. Germline lookup yields CDR1 SGHTA and CDR2 FQGTGA. The CDR3 length is 15 residues. The V and J ends lost 3 bases and 6 bases, in that order; junction bases with no gene match: 5. For the CDR3, the DNA is TGTGCCAGCAGCTTCCATCCTAGCGGGAGCAATGAGCAGTTCTTC. It codes for CASSFHPSGSNEQFF.

There are a few counts of this clone. V and J are TRBV10-3 and TRBJ1-5, with a weak D call TRBD1 (5 bases). The CDR3 extends over 13 amino acids. Germline V gene data show CDR1 as ENHRY and CDR2 as SYGVKD. Trimming stripped 5 bases from V and 6 bases from J, with 11 bases between. The CDR3 protein is CAISPRTGQPQHF. DNA of the CDR3: TGTGCCATCAGTCCACGTACAGGTCAGCCCCAGCATTTT.